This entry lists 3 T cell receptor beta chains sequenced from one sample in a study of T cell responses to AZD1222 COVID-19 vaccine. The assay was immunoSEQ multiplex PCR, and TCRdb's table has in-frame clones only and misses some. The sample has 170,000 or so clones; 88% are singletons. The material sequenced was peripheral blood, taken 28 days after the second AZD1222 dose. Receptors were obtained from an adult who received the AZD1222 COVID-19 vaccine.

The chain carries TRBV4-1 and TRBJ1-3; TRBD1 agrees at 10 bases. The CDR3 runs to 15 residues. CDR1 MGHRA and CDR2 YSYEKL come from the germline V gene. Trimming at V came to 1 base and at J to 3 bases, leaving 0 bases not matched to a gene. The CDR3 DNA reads TGCGCCAGCAGCCAAGGGACAGGGGGTGGAAACACCATATATTTT. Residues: CASSQGTGGGNTIYF.

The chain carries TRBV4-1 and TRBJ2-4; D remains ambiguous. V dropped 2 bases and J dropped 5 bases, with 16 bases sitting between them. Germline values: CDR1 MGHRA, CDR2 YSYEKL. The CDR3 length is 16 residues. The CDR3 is CASSQWERGVENIQYF. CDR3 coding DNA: TGCGCCAGCAGCCAATGGGAACGCGGTGTCGAAAACATTCAGTACTTC.

CDR3 sequence reads: CASSQRTGGVETQYF. For the CDR3, the DNA is TGTGCCAGCAGCCAAAGGACAGGGGGGGTAGAGACCCAGTACTTC. This chain connects TRBV3-1 (or the pseudogene TRBV3-2) to TRBJ2-5, with 10 bases aligning to TRBD1. Trimming took 2 bases from V and 4 from J; bases not matched to a gene: 4. This CDR3 has 15 residues. Germline V gene lookup returns CDR1 LGHDT and CDR2 YNNKEL (reference sequence).